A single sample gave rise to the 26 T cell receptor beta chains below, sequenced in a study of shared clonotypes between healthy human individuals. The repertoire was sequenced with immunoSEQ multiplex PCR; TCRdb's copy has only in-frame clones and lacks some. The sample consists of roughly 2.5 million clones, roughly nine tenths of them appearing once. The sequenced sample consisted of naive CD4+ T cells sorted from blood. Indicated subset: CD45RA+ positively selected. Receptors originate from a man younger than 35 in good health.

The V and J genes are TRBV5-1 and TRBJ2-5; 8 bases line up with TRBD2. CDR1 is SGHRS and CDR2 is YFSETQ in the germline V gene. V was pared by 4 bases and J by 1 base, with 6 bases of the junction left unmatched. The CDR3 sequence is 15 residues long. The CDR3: CASSPQRGGQETQYF. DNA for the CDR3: TGCGCCAGCAGCCCGCAACGGGGGGGCCAAGAGACCCAGTACTTC.

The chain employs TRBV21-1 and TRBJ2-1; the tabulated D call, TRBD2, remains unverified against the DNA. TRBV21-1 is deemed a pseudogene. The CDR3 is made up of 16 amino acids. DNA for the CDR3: TGTGCCAGCACCACCCAACCGGGTCGTACCTGCAATGAGCAGTTCTTC. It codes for CASTTQPGRTCNEQFF.

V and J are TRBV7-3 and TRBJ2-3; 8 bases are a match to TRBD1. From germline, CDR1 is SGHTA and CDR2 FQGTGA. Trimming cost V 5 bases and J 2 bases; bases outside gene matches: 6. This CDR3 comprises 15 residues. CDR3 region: CASSETGAPTDTQYF. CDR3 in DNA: TGTGCCAGCAGCGAGACAGGGGCGCCCACAGATACGCAGTATTTT.

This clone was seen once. The CDR3 nucleotides are TGTGCCAGCAGCCCCAGGGGGATTGTGTCCTACAATGAGCAGTTCTTC. The encoded protein is CASSPRGIVSYNEQFF. V is TRBV7-9 and J is TRBJ2-1, with 7 bases that match TRBD1. V lost 5 bases, J lost 1 base, and 8 bases stayed unmatched. This CDR3 is built from 16 residues. Per the germline V gene, CDR1 is SEHNR and CDR2 is FQNEAQ (reference sequence).

Written as DNA, the CDR3 is TGTGCCATCACTGATCCGGGACAGGGGGAAGAAGCTTTCTTT. It is translated as CAITDPGQGEEAFF. The V gene is TRBV10-3, the J gene TRBJ1-1; 11 bases fit TRBD1. Germline values: CDR1 ENHRY, CDR2 SYGVKD. This CDR3 has 14 amino acids. The V gene end was trimmed by 7 bases and the J gene end by 8 bases; junction bases not matched to a gene: 9.

The CDR3 sequence: CASSQTSGWQETQYF. The CDR3 nucleotides are TGTGCCAGCAGCCAGACTAGCGGGTGGCAAGAGACCCAGTACTTC. The J gene is TRBJ2-5, the V gene TRBV7-9; 10 bases are shared with TRBD2. CDR3 length equals 15 residues. Germline trimming cut 5 bases from V and 2 bases from J; bases unmatched to any gene: 5. CDR1 is SEHNR, CDR2 FQNEAQ, per germline (reference sequence). The variable domain in full, completed from reference TRBV7-9 and TRBJ2-5, reads DTGVSQNPRHKITKRGQNVTFRCDPISEHNRLYWYRQTLGQGPEFLTYFQNEAQLEKSRLLSDRFSAERPKGSFSTLEIQRTEQGDSAMYLCASSQTSGWQETQYFGPGTRLLVL.

The CDR3 here is CASSLDVYRVTDTQYF. The CDR3 coding sequence is TGTGCCAGCAGCTTAGATGTCTACAGGGTCACAGATACGCAGTATTTT. V gene TRBV7-2 combines with J gene TRBJ2-3; D may be TRBD1 (6 bases). V gave up 1 base and J gave up 2 bases, with 13 bases separating them. Germline V gene sequence: CDR1 SGHTA, CDR2 FQGNSA. The CDR3 is 16 residues long.

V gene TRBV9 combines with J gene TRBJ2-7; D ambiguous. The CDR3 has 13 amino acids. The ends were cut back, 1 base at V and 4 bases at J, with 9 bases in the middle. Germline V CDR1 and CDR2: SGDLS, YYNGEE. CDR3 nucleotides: TGTGCCAGCAGCGTACCAAGGGCGTACGAGCAGTACTTC. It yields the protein CASSVPRAYEQYF.

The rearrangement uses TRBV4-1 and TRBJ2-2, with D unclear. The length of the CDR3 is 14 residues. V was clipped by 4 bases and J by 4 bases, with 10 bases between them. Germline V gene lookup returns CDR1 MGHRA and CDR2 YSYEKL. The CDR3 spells CASSPPTRTGELFF. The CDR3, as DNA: TGCGCCAGCAGCCCCCCTACCCGCACCGGGGAGCTGTTTTTT.

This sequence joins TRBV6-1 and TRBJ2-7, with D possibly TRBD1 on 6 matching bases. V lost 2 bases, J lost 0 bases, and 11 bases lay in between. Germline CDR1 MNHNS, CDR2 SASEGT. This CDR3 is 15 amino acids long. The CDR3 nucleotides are TGTGCCAGCAGTGAACAAAGGGGGAGCTCCTACGAGCAGTACTTC. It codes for CASSEQRGSSYEQYF.

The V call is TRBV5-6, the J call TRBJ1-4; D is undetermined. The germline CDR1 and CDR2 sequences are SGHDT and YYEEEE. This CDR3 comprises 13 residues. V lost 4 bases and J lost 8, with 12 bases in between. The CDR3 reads CASSLSRREKLFF. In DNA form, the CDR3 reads TGTGCCAGCAGCCTCTCTCGGCGGGAAAAACTGTTTTTT.

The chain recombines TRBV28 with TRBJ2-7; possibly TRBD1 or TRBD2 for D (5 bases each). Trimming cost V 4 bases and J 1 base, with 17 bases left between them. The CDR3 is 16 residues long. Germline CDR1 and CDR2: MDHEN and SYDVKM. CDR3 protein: CASSSPGLSASYEQYF. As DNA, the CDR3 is TGTGCCAGCAGTTCCCCGGGGCTCAGCGCGTCCTACGAGCAGTACTTC.

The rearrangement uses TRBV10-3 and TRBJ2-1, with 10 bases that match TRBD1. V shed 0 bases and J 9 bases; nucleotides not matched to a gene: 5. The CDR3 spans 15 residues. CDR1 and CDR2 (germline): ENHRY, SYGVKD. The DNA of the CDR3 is TGTGCCATCAGTGAGTCGACAGGGGGCAGGGGTGAGCAGTTCTTC. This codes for CAISESTGGRGEQFF.

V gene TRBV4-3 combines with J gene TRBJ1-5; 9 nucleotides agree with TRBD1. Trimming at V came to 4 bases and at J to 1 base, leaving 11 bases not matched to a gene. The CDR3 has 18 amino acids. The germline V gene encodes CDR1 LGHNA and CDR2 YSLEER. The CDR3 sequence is CASSPSRDRAGSNQPQHF. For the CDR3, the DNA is TGCGCCAGCAGCCCATCCCGGGACAGGGCGGGAAGCAATCAGCCCCAGCATTTT.

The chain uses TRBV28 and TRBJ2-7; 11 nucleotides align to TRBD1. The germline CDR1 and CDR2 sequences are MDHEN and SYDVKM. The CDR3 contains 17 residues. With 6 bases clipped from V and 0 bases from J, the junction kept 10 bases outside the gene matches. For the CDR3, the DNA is TGTGCCAGCAGAGAGTCCGGGACAGGGGGATTCTCCTACGAGCAGTACTTC. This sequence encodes CASRESGTGGFSYEQYF.

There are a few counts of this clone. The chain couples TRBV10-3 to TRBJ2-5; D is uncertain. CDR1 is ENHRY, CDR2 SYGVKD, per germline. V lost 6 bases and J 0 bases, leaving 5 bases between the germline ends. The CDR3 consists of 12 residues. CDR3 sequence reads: CAISQYQETQYF. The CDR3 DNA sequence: TGTGCCATCAGCCAGTACCAAGAGACCCAGTACTTC.

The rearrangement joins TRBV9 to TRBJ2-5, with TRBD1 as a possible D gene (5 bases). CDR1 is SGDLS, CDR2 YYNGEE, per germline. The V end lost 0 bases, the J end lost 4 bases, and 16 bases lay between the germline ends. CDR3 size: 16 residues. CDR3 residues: CASSVGHQGSGETQYF. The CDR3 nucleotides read TGTGCCAGCAGCGTAGGGCATCAGGGATCGGGAGAGACCCAGTACTTC. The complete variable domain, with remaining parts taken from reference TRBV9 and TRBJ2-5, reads DSGVTQTPKHLITATGQRVTLRCSPRSGDLSVYWYQQSLDQGLQFLIQYYNGEERAKGNILERFSAQQFPDLHSELNLSSLELGDSALYFCASSVGHQGSGETQYFGPGTRLLVL.

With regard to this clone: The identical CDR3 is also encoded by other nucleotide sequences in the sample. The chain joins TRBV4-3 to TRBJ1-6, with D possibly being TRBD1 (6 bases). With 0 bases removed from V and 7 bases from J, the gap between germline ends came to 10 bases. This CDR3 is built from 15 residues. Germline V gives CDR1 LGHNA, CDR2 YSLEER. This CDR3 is CASSQEGQGNSPLHF. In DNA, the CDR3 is TGCGCCAGCAGCCAAGAAGGGCAGGGGAATTCACCCCTCCACTTT.

The CDR3 sequence: CASSQSHDSPLHF. CDR3 DNA: TGCGCCAGCAGCCAGTCGCACGATTCACCCCTCCACTTT. The V gene is TRBV4-3, the J gene TRBJ1-6; no clear D gene. In germline, CDR1 is LGHNA, CDR2 YSLEER. Trimming took off 3 bases at V and 8 bases at J, with 8 bases between the two ends. The CDR3 spans 13 residues.

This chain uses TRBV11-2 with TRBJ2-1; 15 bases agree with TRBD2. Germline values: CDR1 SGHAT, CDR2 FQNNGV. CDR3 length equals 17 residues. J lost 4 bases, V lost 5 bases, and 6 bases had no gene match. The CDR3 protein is CASSRTSGGVKYNEQFF. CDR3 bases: TGTGCCAGCAGCCGGACTAGCGGGGGGGTTAAGTACAATGAGCAGTTCTTC. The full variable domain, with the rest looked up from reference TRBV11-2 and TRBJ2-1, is EAGVAQSPRYKIIEKRQSVAFWCNPISGHATLYWYQQILGQGPKLLIQFQNNGVVDDSQLPKDRFSAERLKGVDSTLKIQPAKLEDSAVYLCASSRTSGGVKYNEQFFGPGTRLTVL.

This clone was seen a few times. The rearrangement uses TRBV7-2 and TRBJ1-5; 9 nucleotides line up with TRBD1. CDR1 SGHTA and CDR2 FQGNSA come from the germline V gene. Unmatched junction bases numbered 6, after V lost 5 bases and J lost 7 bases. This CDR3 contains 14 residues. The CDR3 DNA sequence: TGTGCCAGCAGCCCGGGACAGGGCGCACAGCCCCAGCATTTT. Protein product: CASSPGQGAQPQHF.

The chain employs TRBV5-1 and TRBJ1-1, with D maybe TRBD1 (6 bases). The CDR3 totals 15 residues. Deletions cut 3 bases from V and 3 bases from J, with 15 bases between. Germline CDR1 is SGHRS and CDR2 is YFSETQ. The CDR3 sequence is CASSWVGGLDTEAFF. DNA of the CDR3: TGCGCCAGCAGCTGGGTCGGGGGGCTCGACACTGAAGCTTTCTTT.

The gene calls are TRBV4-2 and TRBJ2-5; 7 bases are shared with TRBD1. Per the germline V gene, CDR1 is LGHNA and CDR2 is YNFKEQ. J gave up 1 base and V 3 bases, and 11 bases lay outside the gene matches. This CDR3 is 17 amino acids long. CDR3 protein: CASSQDETGTFQETQYF. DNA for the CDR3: TGTGCCAGCAGCCAGGATGAGACAGGGACCTTCCAAGAGACCCAGTACTTC.

The CDR3: CASSLTVVNTIYF. The DNA for the CDR3 is TGTGCCAGCAGCCTAACGGTTGTAAACACCATATATTTT. This sequence joins TRBV13 and TRBJ1-3, with unresolved D. Germline V gives CDR1 PRHDT, CDR2 FYEKMQ (reference sequence). This CDR3 spans 13 amino acids. Trimming took 5 bases from V and 6 from J, leaving 11 bases between them. Drawing the rest from reference TRBV13 and TRBJ1-3, the complete variable domain is AAGVIQSPRHLIKEKRETATLKCYPIPRHDTVYWYQQGPGQDPQFLISFYEKMQSDKGSIPDRFSAQQFSDYHSELNMSSLELGDSALYFCASSLTVVNTIYFGEGSWLTVV.

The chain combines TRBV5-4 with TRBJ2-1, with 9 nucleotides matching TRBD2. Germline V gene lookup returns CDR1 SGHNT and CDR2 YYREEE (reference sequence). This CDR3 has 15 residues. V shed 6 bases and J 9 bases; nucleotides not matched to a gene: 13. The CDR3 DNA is TGTGCCAGCACCCCCTCAGAGCGGGGGGACTCTGAGCAGTTCTTC. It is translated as CASTPSERGDSEQFF.

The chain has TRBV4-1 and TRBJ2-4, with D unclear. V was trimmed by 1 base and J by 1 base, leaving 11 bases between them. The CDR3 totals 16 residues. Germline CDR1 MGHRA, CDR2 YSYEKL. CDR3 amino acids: CASSQGQADAKNIQYF. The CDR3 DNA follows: TGCGCCAGCAGCCAAGGGCAGGCGGATGCCAAAAACATTCAGTACTTC.